This T cell receptor beta chain is drawn from a study of CD8+ T cells in alopecia areata. cDNA prepared by RNA extraction and subsequent reverse transcription served as the template for sequencing. The method was immunoSEQ multiplex PCR; TCRdb's version includes in-frame clones alone and lacks a portion of them. The repertoire holds 180,000 or so clones, with 67% as singletons. Punch biopsies of lesional scalp, plus peripheral blood, were taken from alopecia areata patients. In this sample, this clone turned up a few times. The antigen remains unidentified. Per the germline V gene, CDR1 is SQVTM and CDR2 is ANQGSEA. V shed 7 bases and J shed 5 bases, with 8 bases lying between them. The CDR3 covers 10 residues. Study-wide results and caveats: Across lesional scalp, and particularly alopecia totalis/universalis, clonality surpassed that of normal scalp. Against the mouse data, patients shared TCRs less clearly, possibly for HLA reasons. The study also sequences resident alphabeta T cells of normal skin in scalp samples.

The specimen was CD8+ T cells sorted from blood, collected at week 0. J is TRBJ2-5 and V is TRBV29-1, with D perhaps matching TRBD1 or TRBD2 (5 bases each). The source of this sequence is a human donor with alopecia areata. CDR3 nucleotide sequence: TGCAGCGGGGACGGGGAGACCCAGTACTTC. It codes for CSGDGETQYF.